These 26 T cell receptor beta chains share one sample of origin, sequenced in a study of T-cell memory formation after mild COVID-19. MiXCR, applied by TCRdb to the 5' RACE reads, yields one record per CDR3 protein. This table has around 320,000 distinct CDR3 sequences, 25% to 30% appearing once. Sequences were obtained from PBMCs or a T cell subset sorted from them (not recorded which). The receptors shown here come from an adult woman who had mild COVID-19 (a few samples of this study predate the infection). Cell type and time point are not known.

The rearrangement links TRBV5-6 to TRBJ2-5; 10 nucleotides line up with TRBD1. Losses at the gene ends were 4 bases for V and 3 bases for J; bases not matched to a gene: 6. CDR1 is SGHDT and CDR2 is YYEEEE in the germline V gene. The CDR3 is 15 amino acids. CDR3 DNA sequence: TGTGCCAGCAGCCGGGACAGGGGAGGGGAAGAGACCCAGTACTTC. Translated, it gives CASSRDRGGEETQYF.

This clonotype was recorded a few times. This chain links TRBV29-1 with TRBJ2-1; D is ambiguous. V shed 2 bases and J shed 10 bases, with 6 bases lying between them. Per germline, CDR1 SQVTM and CDR2 ANQGSEA. The CDR3 runs 10 residues. The CDR3 DNA reads TGCAGCGTTGAAACGTTAGAGCAGTTCTTC. This gives the protein CSVETLEQFF.

Only a few counts were recorded for this clonotype. The V call is TRBV9, the J call TRBJ2-7; D is unresolved. The CDR3 runs to 13 residues. V lost 0 bases, J lost 7 bases, and 11 bases lay in between. Germline V gene lookup returns CDR1 SGDLS and CDR2 YYNGEE. The CDR3 sequence: CASSVAPTREQYF. The CDR3 nucleotides read TGTGCCAGCAGCGTAGCACCGACTCGGGAGCAGTACTTC.

Of note for this clonotype: Likely a read error: the CDR3 ends without its conserved phenylalanine or tryptophan. The V call is TRBV7-7, the J call TRBJ2-2; D is possibly TRBD1 (6 bases). The CDR3 loop spans 15 amino acids. V was trimmed by 2 bases and J by 0 bases, leaving 7 bases between them. CDR1 and CDR2 from the germline V gene are SSHAT and FNYEAQ (reference sequence). CDR3 nucleotide sequence: TGTGCCAGCAGCTTAACAGGGTCGAACACCGGGGAGCTGTTTTGT. Encoded protein: CASSLTGSNTGELFC.

The chain employs TRBV12-3 or TRBV12-4 and TRBJ2-3; D may be TRBD1 or TRBD2 (5 bases each). The CDR3 is 15 amino acids. The V end was cut by 5 bases, the J end by 0 bases, with 12 bases between. The CDR3 DNA is TGTGCCAGCAGTCCCCGGGACCTCAGCACAGATACGCAGTATTTT. Protein: CASSPRDLSTDTQYF.

The chain carries TRBV6-5 and TRBJ2-2; a weak D match, TRBD2 (5 bases). Per the germline V gene, CDR1 is MNHEY and CDR2 is SVGAGI. V was trimmed by 3 bases and J by 1 base, leaving 12 bases between them. The CDR3 is made up of 16 amino acids. CDR3 sequence reads: CASSYRRTKNTGELFF. Written as DNA, the CDR3 is TGTGCCAGCAGTTATAGGAGGACGAAGAACACCGGGGAGCTGTTTTTT.

The V gene is TRBV5-4, the J gene TRBJ2-7, with a tentative D call TRBD1 (5 bases). The CDR3 contains 15 residues. Germline V gene sequence: CDR1 SGHNT, CDR2 YYREEE (reference sequence). V lost 4 bases to trimming and J lost 0 bases, with 14 bases between them. The CDR3 coding sequence is TGTGCCAGCAGCCGTGACAGTACCTCCTCCTACGAGCAGTACTTC. Its protein product is CASSRDSTSSYEQYF.

The chain couples TRBV5-1 to TRBJ2-7; TRBD2 aligns across 10 bases. Germline V CDR1 and CDR2: SGHRS, YFSETQ. J gave up 6 bases and V 1 base, and 7 bases lay outside the gene matches. The CDR3 spans 15 residues. CDR3 sequence (DNA): TGCGCCAGCAGCTTGCGTACTAGCGGGACAGTCGAGCAGTACTTC. This codes for CASSLRTSGTVEQYF.

V usage is TRBV7-9 and J usage is TRBJ2-1; D tentatively reads TRBD1 or TRBD2 (5 bases each). V shed 5 bases and J shed 4 bases, with 15 bases lying between them. CDR3 size: 15 residues. Germline values: CDR1 SEHNR, CDR2 FQNEAQ (reference sequence). For the CDR3, the DNA is TGTGCCAGCAGCACGCCCGGGACGCAATACAATGAGCAGTTCTTC. This encodes CASSTPGTQYNEQFF.

The chain employs TRBV19 and TRBJ1-2; TRBD1 is a possible D gene (5 bases). CDR3 length equals 12 residues. Germline loops: CDR1 LNHDA, CDR2 SQIVND (reference sequence). V dropped 5 bases and J dropped 3 bases, with 7 bases sitting between them. CDR3 in amino acids: CASSRGYYGYTF. CDR3 nucleotide sequence: TGTGCCAGTAGTCGGGGGTACTATGGCTACACCTTC.

This clonotype was seen only a few times. The chain couples TRBV6-5 to TRBJ2-4; 8 bases line up with TRBD2. The length of the CDR3 is 18 residues. Germline values: CDR1 MNHEY, CDR2 SVGAGI. Trimming took 7 bases from V and 0 from J; bases not matched to a gene: 14. CDR3 coding DNA: TGTGCCAGCAAGGACACGGGGGGGGGGAAAATAGCCAAAAACATTCAGTACTTC. This codes for CASKDTGGGKIAKNIQYF.

The chain combines TRBV20-1 with TRBJ1-5; D is unresolved. The V gene lost 4 bases and the J gene lost 2 bases, with 9 bases spanning the gap. CDR3 length: 13 amino acids. The germline gives CDR1 DFQATT, CDR2 SNEGSKA (reference sequence). The CDR3 nucleotides read TGCAGTGCTACACAAGATGGCAATCAGCCCCAGCATTTT. Residues: CSATQDGNQPQHF.

This chain joins TRBV24-1 and TRBJ2-3; 8 bases map to TRBD2. With 3 bases clipped from V and 7 bases from J, the junction kept 5 bases outside the gene matches. CDR1 and CDR2 (germline): KGHDR, SFDVKD. The CDR3 runs 14 residues. In DNA, the CDR3 is TGTGCCACCAGTGATAGCGGGAGAGCTAATACGCAGTATTTT. Translation gives CATSDSGRANTQYF.

This rearrangement joins TRBV6-5 to TRBJ2-1; the D call may be TRBD1 or TRBD2 (5 bases each). The V and J ends lost 6 bases and 0 bases respectively, with 18 bases between them. The length of the CDR3 is 17 residues. Germline CDR1 MNHEY, CDR2 SVGAGI. For the CDR3, the DNA is TGTGCCAGCAGACTCGGTCCGGGACCCAGCTCCTACAATGAGCAGTTCTTC. This sequence encodes CASRLGPGPSSYNEQFF.

This clonotype was observed a handful of times. The chain uses TRBV7-9 and TRBJ1-1, with 8 bases matching TRBD1. V dropped 1 base and J dropped 7; count of bases not matched to a gene: 5. The CDR3 loop spans 14 amino acids. In germline, CDR1 is SEHNR, CDR2 FQNEAQ (reference sequence). The CDR3 reads CASSLVQGDNEAFF. The CDR3 region has the DNA TGTGCCAGCAGCTTAGTACAGGGGGACAATGAAGCTTTCTTT.

This chain joins TRBV18 and TRBJ1-5; D may be TRBD1 (6 bases). The ends were cut back, 6 bases at V and 1 base at J, with 16 bases in the middle. Germline V lookup: CDR1 KGHSH, CDR2 LQKENI. The CDR3 spans 16 residues. As DNA, the CDR3 is TGTGCCAGCTCCCCGCCGGGGGGCGGAAGCAATCAGCCCCAGCATTTT. The encoded protein is CASSPPGGGSNQPQHF.

The J gene is TRBJ2-1, the V gene TRBV7-2; TRBD2 might be the D (5 bases). Germline V gene lookup returns CDR1 SGHTA and CDR2 FQGNSA. The CDR3 consists of 17 residues. Between the trimmed V and J ends, which lost 0 bases and 4 bases, there was a span of 16 bases. In nucleotides, the CDR3 is TGTGCCAGCAGCTTAGCTGGTGTGGCCGGACTGTACAATGAGCAGTTCTTC. It specifies CASSLAGVAGLYNEQFF.

V gene TRBV6-6 combines with J gene TRBJ1-1; D perhaps matches TRBD1 (5 bases). The germline V and J ends were trimmed by 2 bases and 4 bases, with 14 bases remaining between them. The CDR3 is made up of 15 amino acids. CDR1 and CDR2 (germline): MNHNY, SVGAGI (reference sequence). The CDR3 loop is CASSYPTRVSTEAFF. Written as DNA, the CDR3 is TGTGCCAGCAGTTACCCCACCAGGGTGAGCACTGAAGCTTTCTTT.

J is TRBJ1-1 and V is TRBV2; a possible D gene is TRBD1 (6 bases). The CDR3 length is 14 residues. Germline V gene lookup returns CDR1 SNHLY and CDR2 FYNNEI. Trimming removed 7 bases from V and 5 bases from J, with 17 bases in between. CDR3 nucleotide sequence: TGTGCCAGCAACCGCGTCGGACAGATAACTGAAGCTTTCTTT. Amino acid sequence: CASNRVGQITEAFF.

The V call is TRBV20-1, the J call TRBJ1-5; D ambiguous. The ends were cut back, 2 bases at V and 0 bases at J, with 5 bases in the middle. The CDR3 contains 13 residues. The germline CDR1 and CDR2 sequences are DFQATT and SNEGSKA (reference sequence). The CDR3 protein is CSARKYSNQPQHF. The CDR3 nucleotides are TGCAGTGCTAGAAAGTATAGCAATCAGCCCCAGCATTTT.

The chain carries TRBV7-2 and TRBJ2-3; TRBD2 agrees at 9 bases. V was clipped by 1 base and J by 6 bases; unmatched bases: 8. The CDR3 covers 16 residues. Germline CDR1 SGHTA, CDR2 FQGNSA. DNA of the CDR3: TGTGCCAGCAGCTTAGTGACCCTAGCGGGAAGCGATACGCAGTATTTT. This translates into CASSLVTLAGSDTQYF.

The rearrangement links TRBV9 to TRBJ2-2; possible D gene TRBD2, 6 bases. The CDR3 runs 15 residues. V shed 4 bases and J shed 7 bases, with 17 bases lying between them. The germline V gene encodes CDR1 SGDLS and CDR2 YYNGEE. Here the CDR3 reads CASSTGLLGGGELFF. Written as DNA, the CDR3 is TGTGCCAGCAGCACGGGACTCCTTGGCGGCGGGGAGCTGTTTTTT.

DNA for the CDR3: TGCGCCAGCAGCCAAGTCGGGGACAGAGATAATGAGCAGTTCTTC. Amino acids: CASSQVGDRDNEQFF. The genes are TRBV4-3 and TRBJ2-1; 7 bases map to TRBD1. The CDR3 covers 15 residues. V lost 1 base and J lost 7; bases outside the gene matches: 7. CDR1 is LGHNA, CDR2 YSLEER, per germline.

The chain combines TRBV27 with TRBJ1-4; D is ambiguous. The CDR3 runs 15 residues. Germline V gene lookup returns CDR1 MNHEY and CDR2 SMNVEV (reference sequence). V was shortened by 1 base and J by 7 bases, with 13 bases between the two germline ends. The CDR3 bases are TGTGCCAGCAGTTTATGGGCATCTAGGAGTGAAAAACTGTTTTTT. Protein product: CASSLWASRSEKLFF.

This clonotype showed up many times. The chain employs TRBV28 and TRBJ1-1; D might be TRBD1 (6 bases). This CDR3 has 16 amino acids. Trimming removed 2 bases at V and 1 base at J, with 14 bases between. The germline CDR1 and CDR2 sequences are MDHEN and SYDVKM. CDR3 loop: CASSLEAGDWNTEAFF. CDR3 coding DNA: TGTGCCAGCAGTTTAGAGGCAGGGGATTGGAACACTGAAGCTTTCTTT.

The chain employs TRBV7-2 and TRBJ2-3, with 7 bases aligning to TRBD2. The germline V gene has CDR1 SGHTA and CDR2 FQGNSA. J was trimmed by 8 bases and V by 5 bases; bases with no gene match: 13. The CDR3 consists of 15 residues. CDR3 protein: CASSRSGIDGGTQYF. The CDR3 DNA follows: TGTGCCAGCAGCAGAAGCGGGATAGATGGAGGTACGCAGTATTTT. Combining the CDR3 with reference TRBV7-2 and TRBJ2-3 gives the whole variable domain GAGVSQSPSNKVTEKGKDVELRCDPISGHTALYWYRQSLGQGLEFLIYFQGNSAPDKSGLPSDRFSAERTGGSVSTLTIQRTQQEDSAVYLCASSRSGIDGGTQYFGPGTRLTVL.